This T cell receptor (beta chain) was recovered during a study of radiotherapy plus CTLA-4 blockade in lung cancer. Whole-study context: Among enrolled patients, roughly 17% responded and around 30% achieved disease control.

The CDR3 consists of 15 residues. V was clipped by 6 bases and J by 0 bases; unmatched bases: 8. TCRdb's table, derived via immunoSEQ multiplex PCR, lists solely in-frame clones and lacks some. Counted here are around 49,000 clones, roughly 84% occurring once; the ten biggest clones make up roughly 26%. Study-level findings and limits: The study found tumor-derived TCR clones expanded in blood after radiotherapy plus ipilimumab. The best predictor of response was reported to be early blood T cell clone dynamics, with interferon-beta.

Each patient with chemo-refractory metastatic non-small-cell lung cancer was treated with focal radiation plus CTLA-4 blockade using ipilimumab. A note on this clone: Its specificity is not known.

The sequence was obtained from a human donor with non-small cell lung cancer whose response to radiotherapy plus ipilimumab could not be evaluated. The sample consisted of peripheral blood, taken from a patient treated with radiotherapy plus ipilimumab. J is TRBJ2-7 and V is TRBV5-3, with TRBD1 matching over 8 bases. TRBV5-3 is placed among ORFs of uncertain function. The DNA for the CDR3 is TGTGCCAGAACCTTCGGACAGGGTTTCTCCTACGAGCAGTACTTC. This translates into CARTFGQGFSYEQYF.